The T cell receptor (beta chain) described here comes from a study of early T cells in non-severe SARS-CoV-2 infection. Study summary: Chains stayed unpaired after sequencing of bulk RNA from unsorted whole blood.

In germline, CDR1 is SEHNR, CDR2 FQNEAQ (reference sequence). CDR3 length: 14 residues. The junction had 9 bases not matched to a gene; V was cut back by 7 bases and J by 5 bases. General study points: Matching against VDJdb likely underestimated virus-specific expansions, favoring anti-spike CD8.

cDNA molecules, individually, were tagged with unique molecular identifiers. One entry per CDR3 protein, called by TCRdb with MiXCR from the 5' RACE reads. The table lists about 50,000 distinct CDR3 sequences, 9.5% to 12% of them singletons. The sample holds many counts of this clonotype. Its matching antigen is unknown. The chain combines TRBV7-9 with TRBJ1-2; the match to TRBD1 covers 8 bases. The clonotype was recovered from an adult who was a healthcare worker with PCR-confirmed SARS-CoV-2 infection or an uninfected control (not recorded which). Sequencing used whole blood. The CDR3 nucleotides read TGTGCCAGCACGACAGGGACAGGTTTTTATGGCTACACCTTC. Its protein is CASTTGTGFYGYTF. The entire variable domain, with the rest obtained from reference TRBV7-9 and TRBJ1-2, is as follows: DTGVSQNPRHKITKRGQNVTFRCDPISEHNRLYWYRQTLGQGPEFLTYFQNEAQLEKSRLLSDRFSAERPKGSFSTLEIQRTEQGDSAMYLCASTTGTGFYGYTFGSGTRLTVV.